The sequence of this TCR beta chain was determined in a study of T cells expressing NK-cell markers. Reanalyzing the 5' RACE reads, TCRdb keeps one entry per CDR3 protein, without DNA. The data include some 600,000 distinct CDR3 sequences; the top ten clones carry approximately 3.6%. This CDR3 is 13 amino acids long. Germline loops: CDR1 SQVTM, CDR2 ANQGSEA. The sample consisted of blood T cells: a sorted CD56 or NKG2C T cell subset, CD4+ or CD8+ T cells, or bulk PBMC T cells (not recorded which). The rearrangement links TRBV29-1 to TRBJ2-7; TCRdb proposes TRBD1, but this gene call is untestable without DNA. This TCR came from a man in his late teens or twenties in good health. The CDR3 reads CSAALSGGLEQYF.